The next 25 T cell receptor beta chains were all read from a single sample in a study (dated by TCRdb to about 2016). Libraries were made using RT-PCR. The instrument was an Illumina MiSeq. The public reads were reprocessed in TCRdb via fastp at Q25 and MiXCR, keeping in-frame beta chains. Entries that share a CDR3 protein sequence are merged under the most common genes and DNA. Counted in this sample were hundreds of thousands of distinct CDR3 sequences; 12% to 15% of them appeared once. Of the sample, 3.6% is held by the ten largest clones. Material: memory CD4+ T cells from blood. These receptors came from a female donor in good health, serving as a healthy control.

In this sample, this clonotype turned up a few times. The rearrangement links TRBV7-6 to TRBJ1-6; D remains ambiguous. The germline CDR1 and CDR2 sequences are SGHVS and FNYEAQ. Trimming took off 5 bases at V and 6 bases at J, with 11 bases between the two ends. This CDR3 is built from 14 residues. The CDR3 reads CASSQDGSNSPLHF. The CDR3, as DNA: TGTGCCAGCAGCCAGGACGGTTCTAATTCACCCCTCCACTTT.

The table lists this clonotype with a few counts. J is TRBJ1-2 and V is TRBV6-5, with D unresolved. In germline, CDR1 is MNHEY, CDR2 SVGAGI. With 4 bases removed from V and 7 bases from J, the gap between germline ends came to 13 bases. The CDR3 is 13 residues long. The CDR3 nucleotides are TGTGCCAGCAGTTTGGGCGTCGCTACTGGCTACACCTTC. It is translated as CASSLGVATGYTF.

The rearrangement uses TRBV12-3 or TRBV12-4 and TRBJ2-7, with TRBD1 identical over 7 bases. V shed 5 bases and J 1 base; nucleotides not matched to a gene: 5. The CDR3 totals 14 residues. CDR3 sequence reads: CASSADRVSYEQYF. CDR3 nucleotide sequence: TGTGCCAGCAGTGCCGACAGGGTTTCCTACGAGCAGTACTTC.

The V gene is TRBV5-1, the J gene TRBJ2-1; 9 bases are shared with TRBD2. The junction had 9 bases not matched to a gene; V was cut back by 0 bases and J by 5 bases. The length of the CDR3 is 17 residues. Looked up from germline, CDR1 is SGHRS and CDR2 is YFSETQ. The CDR3 DNA is TGCGCCAGCAGCTTGGACGGTGGTCTAGCGGGAAACAATGAGCAGTTCTTC. Amino acids: CASSLDGGLAGNNEQFF. The entire variable domain, with the rest obtained from reference TRBV5-1 and TRBJ2-1, is as follows: KAGVTQTPRYLIKTRGQQVTLSCSPISGHRSVSWYQQTPGQGLQFLFEYFSETQRNKGNFPGRFSGRQFSNSRSEMNVSTLELGDSALYLCASSLDGGLAGNNEQFFGPGTRLTVL.

This clonotype was detected only a few times. The V call is TRBV5-5, the J call TRBJ2-7; possibly TRBD1 for D (6 bases). The germline gives CDR1 SGHKS, CDR2 YYEKEE (reference sequence). The CDR3 is 15 amino acids. V was pared by 4 bases and J by 3 bases, with 17 bases between. The CDR3 DNA is TGTGCCAGCAGCCTGCTCGGACAGATAGTCTACGAGCAGTACTTC. It translates to CASSLLGQIVYEQYF. The full variable domain, completed using reference TRBV5-5 and TRBJ2-7, is DAGVTQSPTHLIKTRGQQVTLRCSPISGHKSVSWYQQVLGQGPQFIFQYYEKEERGRGNFPDRFSARQFPNYSSELNVNALLLGDSALYLCASSLLGQIVYEQYFGPGTRLTVT.

The rearrangement links TRBV20-1 to TRBJ2-5, with D possibly matching TRBD2 (6 bases). This CDR3 spans 19 amino acids. The germline CDR1 and CDR2 sequences are DFQATT and SNEGSKA (reference sequence). V dropped 5 bases and J dropped 9 bases, with 37 bases sitting between them. The CDR3 spells CSAGTGGSRVRSPSGAQYF. The CDR3 bases are TGCAGTGCTGGGACCGGGGGTTCCAGGGTCCGATCCCCCTCGGGGGCCCAGTACTTC.

V is TRBV20-1 and J is TRBJ1-3, with D hard to call. Germline-derived CDR1 and CDR2 are DFQATT and SNEGSKA (reference sequence). This CDR3 region has 13 residues. V was trimmed by 8 bases and J by 0 bases, leaving 11 bases between them. The CDR3 spells CSPHSASGNTIYF. As DNA, the CDR3 is TGCAGTCCCCATTCGGCCTCTGGAAACACCATATATTTT.

This clonotype was detected ten times or more. The chain has TRBV12-3 or TRBV12-4 and TRBJ2-2, with D unresolved. Between the trimmed V and J ends, which lost 8 bases and 6 bases, there was a span of 16 bases. The CDR3 spans 14 residues. DNA for the CDR3: TGTGCCAGCTGCGACTCCCTATGGGCCGGGGAGCTGTTTTTT. This translates into CASCDSLWAGELFF.

This clonotype was observed at least ten times. The chain uses TRBV20-1 and TRBJ2-7; 7 nucleotides align to TRBD1. This CDR3 comprises 14 residues. J lost 3 bases, V lost 0 bases, and 5 bases had no gene match. Germline CDR1 DFQATT, CDR2 SNEGSKA (reference sequence). The CDR3 nucleotides are TGCAGTGCTAGAGATCCAGGGGGAAACTACGAGCAGTACTTC. Translation: CSARDPGGNYEQYF.

This clonotype was detected only a few times. The J gene is TRBJ1-2, the V gene TRBV12-3 or TRBV12-4; 9 nucleotides line up with TRBD1. Trimming at V came to 5 bases and at J to 7 bases, leaving 5 bases not matched to a gene. CDR3 length: 13 residues. The CDR3, as DNA: TGTGCCAGCAGTCCGGACAGGGGACGTGGCTACACCTTC. It encodes CASSPDRGRGYTF.

CDR3 sequence reads: CASSLSGSSGITYEQYF. The CDR3 nucleotides are TGTGCCAGCAGCTTGTCGGGTTCGAGCGGGATTACCTACGAGCAGTACTTC. The chain links TRBV5-5 to TRBJ2-7; 7 bases match TRBD2. The CDR3 runs to 17 residues. In germline, CDR1 is SGHKS, CDR2 YYEKEE (reference sequence). The junction had 12 bases not matched to a gene; V was cut back by 1 base and J by 2 bases.

This clonotype appeared many times. The chain recombines TRBV29-1 with TRBJ2-1, with 7 positions matching TRBD1. V was clipped by 6 bases and J by 4 bases; unmatched bases: 18. Germline lookup yields CDR1 SQVTM and CDR2 ANQGSEA. The CDR3 length is 17 residues. This CDR3 is CSVIKRGITGAYNEQFF. The CDR3 DNA reads TGCAGCGTCATCAAGAGAGGCATCACAGGGGCTTACAATGAGCAGTTCTTC.

This clonotype was detected a few times. The V gene is TRBV13, the J gene TRBJ1-1, with a weak D call TRBD1 (5 bases). CDR1 PRHDT and CDR2 FYEKMQ come from the germline V gene (reference sequence). The V end was cut by 5 bases, the J end by 2 bases, with 12 bases between. This CDR3 region has 14 residues. The CDR3 is CASSPPDSNTEAFF. The CDR3, as DNA: TGTGCCAGCAGCCCCCCCGACAGCAACACTGAAGCTTTCTTT.

The V call is TRBV12-3 or TRBV12-4, the J call TRBJ2-7, with a weak D call TRBD2 (5 bases). The CDR3 runs 14 residues. Trimming stripped 6 bases from V and 5 bases from J, with 17 bases between. The CDR3 reads CASRLAGGPHEQYF. The CDR3 region has the DNA TGTGCCAGCAGGCTAGCAGGAGGACCCCACGAGCAGTACTTC.

The chain is built from TRBV7-8 and TRBJ2-5; unclear D gene. Germline CDR1 and CDR2: SGHVS and FQNEAQ. The CDR3 is made up of 14 amino acids. V gave up 0 bases and J gave up 2 bases, with 7 bases separating them. Written as DNA, the CDR3 is TGTGCCAGCAGCTTAGCTTCGGAACAAGAGACCCAGTACTTC. Protein sequence: CASSLASEQETQYF.

There are many counts of this clonotype. The gene calls are TRBV20-1 and TRBJ1-6; D is unresolved. Germline CDR1 is DFQATT and CDR2 is SNEGSKA (reference sequence). Trimming pared 6 bases from V and 0 bases from J, leaving 9 bases between. The CDR3 covers 14 residues. The CDR3 region is CSATPGSYNSPLHF. The CDR3 DNA is TGCAGTGCCACCCCAGGCTCCTATAATTCACCCCTCCACTTT.

This clonotype was counted between two and nine times. The chain links TRBV6-5 to TRBJ2-7; D is ambiguous. The CDR3 loop spans 12 amino acids. From germline, CDR1 is MNHEY and CDR2 SVGAGI. Deletions cut 6 bases from V and 6 bases from J, with 12 bases between. The CDR3 coding sequence is TGTGCCAGCAGGCTGGTGGGCGGCGAGCAGTACTTC. Translation gives CASRLVGGEQYF.

Ten or more counts support this clonotype. The V call is TRBV9, the J call TRBJ1-1; D is ambiguous. Germline-derived CDR1 and CDR2 are SGDLS and YYNGEE. The length of the CDR3 is 13 residues. The V and J ends lost 3 bases and 1 base respectively, with 7 bases between them. The CDR3 region has the DNA TGTGCCAGCAGCGCGGACTGGAACACTGAAGCTTTCTTT. Translation: CASSADWNTEAFF.

This sequence joins TRBV7-2 and TRBJ1-4; D is unclear. Trimming removed 10 bases at V and 5 bases at J, with 14 bases between. The length of the CDR3 is 13 residues. Germline assignment: CDR1 SGHTA and CDR2 FQGNSA. Here the CDR3 reads CAIARETNEKLFF. The CDR3 DNA reads TGTGCCATCGCAAGAGAGACGAATGAAAAACTGTTTTTT.

In this sample, this clonotype turned up a few times. This rearrangement joins TRBV7-2 to TRBJ2-1, with TRBD2 identical over 7 bases. Germline-derived CDR1 and CDR2 are SGHTA and FQGNSA. The CDR3 loop spans 15 amino acids. V shed 5 bases, J shed 4 bases, and the junction held 8 bases outside the gene matches. In nucleotides, the CDR3 is TGTGCCAGCAGCGAGAGGGAGGGCTTTTACAATGAGCAGTTCTTC. Its translation: CASSEREGFYNEQFF. The full variable domain, rest sourced from reference TRBV7-2 and TRBJ2-1, is GAGVSQSPSNKVTEKGKDVELRCDPISGHTALYWYRQSLGQGLEFLIYFQGNSAPDKSGLPSDRFSAERTGGSVSTLTIQRTQQEDSAVYLCASSEREGFYNEQFFGPGTRLTVL.

The chain uses TRBV4-2 and TRBJ2-1; 7 positions match TRBD1. CDR1 and CDR2 (germline): LGHNA, YNFKEQ. The CDR3 loop spans 18 amino acids. V was clipped by 0 bases and J by 0 bases; unmatched bases: 8. CDR3 nucleotides: TGTGCCAGCAGCCAAGATTGGCCAGGGGGTGTCTCCTACAATGAGCAGTTCTTC. Its translation: CASSQDWPGGVSYNEQFF.

This clonotype was picked up a small number of times. One end of the junction does not line up with germline, which may come from a read error. J is TRBJ2-3 and V is TRBV7-3; D may be TRBD2 (6 bases). This CDR3 contains 15 residues. Germline loops: CDR1 SGHTA, CDR2 FQGTGA. The CDR3 sequence: CASSSGLQSTYTQYF. The CDR3 DNA sequence: TGTGCCAGCAGCTCGGGACTTCAAAGCACATATACGCAGTATTTT.

In this sample, this clonotype turned up many times. The V gene is TRBV7-9, the J gene TRBJ2-7; unclear D gene. Per the germline V gene, CDR1 is SEHNR and CDR2 is FQNEAQ (reference sequence). Trimming took off 6 bases at V and 7 bases at J, with 19 bases between the two ends. CDR3 length: 14 residues. The CDR3, as DNA: TGTGCCAGCAGTTCACATCGCTCTTTGGGGGAGCAGTACTTC. Translated, it gives CASSSHRSLGEQYF. The whole variable domain, remainder taken from reference TRBV7-9 and TRBJ2-7, is DTGVSQNPRHKITKRGQNVTFRCDPISEHNRLYWYRQTLGQGPEFLTYFQNEAQLEKSRLLSDRFSAERPKGSFSTLEIQRTEQGDSAMYLCASSSHRSLGEQYFGPGTRLTVT.

J is TRBJ2-2 and V is TRBV7-2; possibly TRBD2 for D (6 bases). This CDR3 comprises 15 residues. V lost 2 bases to trimming and J lost 5 bases, with 12 bases between them. Germline-derived CDR1 and CDR2 are SGHTA and FQGNSA. The CDR3 DNA is TGTGCCAGCAGCTTATCTGTGGGGGGTACCGGGGAGCTGTTTTTT. Translation: CASSLSVGGTGELFF.

Written as DNA, the CDR3 is TGTGCCACCAGCCCACGACAGGGGGGTACTGAAGCTTTCTTT. Translated: CATSPRQGGTEAFF. The rearrangement joins TRBV15 to TRBJ1-1; 9 positions match TRBD1. This CDR3 region has 14 residues. The ends lost 5 bases at V and 5 bases at J; junction bases unmatched: 6. Per germline, CDR1 LNHNV and CDR2 YYDKDF (reference sequence).